These T cell receptor beta chains were read from a single sample in a study of blood T cell repertoires in COVID-19. TCRdb's copy holds only in-frame clones and misses some; the assay was immunoSEQ multiplex PCR. The top ten clones hold more than 4.5% of a sample with about 230,000 clones, around 85% of them seen once. The specimen was peripheral blood. These receptors were taken from a man aged 45 to 65 with COVID-19, enrolled during active disease. CDR3s include the opening cysteine and the closing phenylalanine or tryptophan. A D gene is named only where the DNA matches it firmly. The size field is filled for only some rows; it gives once, few, many or a size class.

>.|TRBJ1-3|TRBV6-6|TRBD1
CASKTGDGNTIYF
TGTGCCAGCAAAACAGGGGATGGAAACACCATATATTTT
>once|TRBJ1-2|TRBV19|.
CASTPRREGGYTF
TGTGCCAGTACCCCCCGCAGGGAAGGTGGCTACACCTTC
>.|TRBJ1-1|TRBV27|.
CASSPLTGTEAFF
TGTGCCAGCAGTCCTTTAACCGGGACAGAAGCTTTCTTT
>.|TRBJ1-4|TRBV30|.
CAWGTGFGEKLFF
TGTGCCTGGGGAACAGGGTTCGGAGAAAAACTGTTTTTT
>.|TRBJ2-7|TRBV3-1/TRBV3-2|TRBD1
CASSQDLGQGYEQYF
TGTGCCAGCAGCCAAGATCTTGGACAGGGCTACGAGCAGTACTTC
>.|TRBJ2-1|TRBV27|.
CASSRDSGYQFF
TGTGCCAGCAGTCGGGACTCCGGTTATCAGTTCTTC
>.|TRBJ2-2|TRBV4-3|.
CASSQDRTGELFF
TGCGCCAGCAGCCAAGACAGGACCGGGGAGCTGTTTTTT
>.|TRBJ2-7|TRBV2|.
CASSLAPSYEQYF
TGTGCCAGCAGTCTAGCCCCTTCCTACGAGCAGTACTTC
>.|TRBJ2-7|TRBV5-1|.
CASSLGQGEYEQYF
TGCGCCAGCAGCTTGGGTCAGGGCGAATACGAGCAGTACTTC
>.|TRBJ2-7|TRBV13|TRBD2
CASSPPRASGGYEQYF
TGTGCCAGCAGCCCCCCCCGGGCTAGCGGGGGGTACGAGCAGTACTTC
>.|TRBJ1-5|TRBV9|.
CASSVNPDSNQPQHF
TGTGCCAGCAGCGTAAACCCAGATAGCAATCAGCCCCAGCATTTT
>.|TRBJ1-5|TRBV24-1|TRBD1
CATSDGPGQANQPQHF
TGTGCCACCAGTGATGGCCCGGGACAGGCCAATCAGCCCCAGCATTTT
>.|TRBJ1-5|TRBV6-2/TRBV6-3|.
CASSQSGRQPQHF
TGTGCCAGCAGTCAATCAGGGCGGCAGCCCCAGCATTTT
>.|TRBJ2-7|TRBV12-3/TRBV12-4|TRBD1
CASTRTGGYEQYF
TGTGCCAGCACCCGGACAGGGGGCTACGAGCAGTACTTC
>few|TRBJ2-2|TRBV7-9|.
CASSLGQTRHGELFF
TGTGCCAGCAGCTTAGGGCAGACCAGGCACGGGGAGCTGTTTTTT
>.|TRBJ2-3|TRBV30|TRBD2
CAWSGLAGSTGTQYF
TGTGCCTGGAGTGGACTAGCGGGGTCTACGGGTACGCAGTATTTT
>.|TRBJ2-6|TRBV19|.
CASSIRSSGANVLTF
TGTGCCAGTAGTATTAGGAGCTCTGGGGCCAACGTCCTGACTTTC
>.|TRBJ2-7|TRBV7-9|TRBD1
CASSNPWTGGYYEQYF
TGTGCCAGCAGCAACCCCTGGACAGGGGGGTACTACGAGCAGTACTTC
>.|TRBJ1-1|TRBV30|.
CARSGWNTEAFF
TGTGCTCGTTCGGGGTGGAACACTGAAGCTTTCTTT
>.|TRBJ1-5|TRBV2|.
CASSEQLAGNQPQHF
TGTGCCAGCAGTGAACAGTTAGCAGGCAATCAGCCCCAGCATTTT
>.|TRBJ2-1|TRBV28|TRBD2
CASSFSRTSGDDNEQFF
TGTGCCAGCAGTTTCTCTAGGACTAGCGGGGATGACAATGAGCAGTTCTTC
>.|TRBJ1-3|TRBV7-2|.
CASSLGSGRGTIYF
TGTGCCAGCAGCTTAGGTTCCGGGAGGGGCACCATATATTTT
>.|TRBJ2-1|TRBV5-1|.
CASSSGGSSSYNEQFF
TGCGCCAGCAGCTCTGGAGGGTCGAGCTCCTACAATGAGCAGTTCTTC
>.|TRBJ2-6|TRBV18|.
CASSPRGIRGSGANVLTF
TGTGCCAGCTCACCCAGGGGAATCAGGGGCTCTGGGGCCAACGTCCTGACTTTC
>.|TRBJ2-1|TRBV7-9|TRBD2
CASSFSGGANEQFF
TGTGCCAGCAGCTTTAGCGGGGGGGCAAATGAGCAGTTCTTC
>.|TRBJ1-2|TRBV19|.
CASSHQGLVYGYTF
TGTGCCAGTAGTCATCAGGGGCTGGTCTATGGCTACACCTTC
>.|TRBJ2-7|TRBV25-1|TRBD1
CASSETDRGRYEQYF
TGTGCCAGCAGTGAGACCGACAGGGGGCGATACGAGCAGTACTTC
>.|TRBJ2-1|TRBV6-4|.
CASSDFPGRGEGQFF
TGTGCCAGCAGCGATTTCCCCGGGCGGGGAGAGGGGCAGTTCTTC
>.|TRBJ2-2|TRBV9|.
CASSTGGTGELFF
TGTGCCAGCAGCACAGGAGGGACCGGGGAGCTGTTTTTT
>.|TRBJ1-5|TRBV6-5|.
CASSPDPRPQHF
TGTGCCAGCAGTCCAGATCCTCGGCCCCAGCATTTT
>few|TRBJ2-7|TRBV19|TRBD2
CASSMGLAGASTYEQYF
TGTGCCAGTAGTATGGGACTAGCGGGGGCCTCGACCTACGAGCAGTACTTC
>.|TRBJ2-7|TRBV5-4|TRBD2
CASSFGAGGNSYEQYF
TGTGCCAGCAGCTTTGGTGCGGGGGGGAACTCCTACGAGCAGTACTTC
>once|TRBJ2-2|TRBV27|TRBD1
CASSMGQGNTGELFF
TGTGCCAGCAGTATGGGACAGGGTAACACCGGGGAGCTGTTTTTT
>.|TRBJ1-2|TRBV21-1|.
CASSGRGWTRTNNYGYTF
TGTGCCAGCAGCGGGAGGGGTTGGACAAGGACCAATAACTATGGCTACACCTTC
>once|TRBJ1-5|TRBV7-2|.
CASSSRGQPQHF
TGTGCCAGCAGCTCTAGGGGCCAGCCCCAGCATTTT
>.|TRBJ2-7|TRBV5-1|TRBD1
CASSTGGTGSYEQYF
TGCGCCAGCAGCACGGGCGGGACAGGTTCCTACGAGCAGTACTTC
>.|TRBJ2-1|TRBV4-1|TRBD2
CASSQDRGTSGIRTYNEQFF
TGCGCCAGCAGCCAAGATCGAGGGACTAGCGGGATCCGGACCTACAATGAGCAGTTCTTC
>.|TRBJ2-3|TRBV5-1|TRBD2
CASSRTSGRADTQYF
TGCGCCAGCAGTCGTACTAGCGGGAGGGCAGATACGCAGTATTTT
>.|TRBJ1-5|TRBV6-5|TRBD1
CASRRTGGGGQPQHF
TGTGCCAGCAGAAGGACAGGGGGCGGTGGTCAGCCCCAGCATTTT
>.|TRBJ1-2|TRBV18|TRBD1
CASSKPPRDRGEYTF
TGTGCCAGCTCTAAACCCCCTAGGGACAGGGGAGAATACACCTTC
>.|TRBJ1-5|TRBV5-4|TRBD1
CASSSQGIDSNQPQHF
TGTGCCAGCAGCTCACAGGGGATCGATAGCAATCAGCCCCAGCATTTT
>once|TRBJ2-5|TRBV7-7|TRBD2
CASSWGSGTNQETQYF
TGTGCTAGCAGCTGGGGGTCGGGGACTAACCAAGAGACCCAGTACTTC